The TCR beta chain described here comes from a study of beta chain features in type 1 diabetes. Study in general: The examined sorted cells totaled 107,917,701 across samples. Study-level findings and limits: Shortening that was moderate but significant affected the TCRB CDR3s of Type 1 diabetes patients in all four CD4+ subsets.

Sequencing targeted expressed TCRB transcripts, as all isolated RNA had been reverse transcribed. Data came from immunoSEQ multiplex PCR; TCRdb stores just in-frame clones and leaves some out. This sample carries under 130,000 clones, about 26% of them seen once, and the ten largest clones take around 0.5%. The CDR3 has 12 residues. Per germline, CDR1 MDHEN and CDR2 SYDVKM. Trimming pared 2 bases from V and 7 bases from J, leaving 8 bases between. As regards this clone: The target antigen is unknown.

The sample comprised central memory CD4+ T cells from blood. The gene calls are TRBV28 and TRBJ1-2; unclear D gene. This TCR was sampled from a woman between 18 and 30 years old with type 1 diabetes. CDR3 residues: CASSLTFSGYTF. The CDR3 bases are TGTGCCAGCAGTTTAACTTTTTCTGGCTACACCTTC.